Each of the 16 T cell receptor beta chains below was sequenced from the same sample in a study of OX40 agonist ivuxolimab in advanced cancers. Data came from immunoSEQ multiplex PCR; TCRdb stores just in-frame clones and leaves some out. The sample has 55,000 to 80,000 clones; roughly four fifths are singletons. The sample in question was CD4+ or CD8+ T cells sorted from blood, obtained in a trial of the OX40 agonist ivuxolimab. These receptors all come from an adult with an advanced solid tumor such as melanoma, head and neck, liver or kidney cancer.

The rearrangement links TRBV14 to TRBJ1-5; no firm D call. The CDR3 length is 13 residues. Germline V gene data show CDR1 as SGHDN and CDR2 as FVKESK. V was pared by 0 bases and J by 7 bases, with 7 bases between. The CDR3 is CASSQDERQPQHF. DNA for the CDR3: TGTGCCAGCAGCCAAGATGAACGGCAGCCCCAGCATTTT.

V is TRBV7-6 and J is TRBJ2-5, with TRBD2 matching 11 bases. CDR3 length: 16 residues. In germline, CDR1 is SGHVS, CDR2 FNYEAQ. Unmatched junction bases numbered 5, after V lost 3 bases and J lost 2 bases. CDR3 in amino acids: CASSFGLAGGQETQYF. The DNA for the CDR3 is TGTGCCAGCAGCTTTGGGCTAGCGGGAGGTCAAGAGACCCAGTACTTC.

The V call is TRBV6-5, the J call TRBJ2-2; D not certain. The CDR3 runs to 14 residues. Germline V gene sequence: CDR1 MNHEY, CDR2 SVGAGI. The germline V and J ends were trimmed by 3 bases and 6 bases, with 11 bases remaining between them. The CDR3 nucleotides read TGTGCCAGCAGTTATAACAGCAAGGCCGGGGAGCTGTTTTTT. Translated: CASSYNSKAGELFF.

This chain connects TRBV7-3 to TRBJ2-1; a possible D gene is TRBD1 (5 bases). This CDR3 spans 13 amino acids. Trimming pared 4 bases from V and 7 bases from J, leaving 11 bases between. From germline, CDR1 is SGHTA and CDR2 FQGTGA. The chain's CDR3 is CASSSGARNEQFF. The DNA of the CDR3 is TGTGCCAGCAGCTCTGGGGCTAGGAATGAGCAGTTCTTC.

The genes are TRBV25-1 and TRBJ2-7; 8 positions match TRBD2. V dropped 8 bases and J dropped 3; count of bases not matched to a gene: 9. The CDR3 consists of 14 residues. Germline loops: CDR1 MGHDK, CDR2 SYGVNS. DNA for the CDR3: TGTGCCAGCGGGCGGGGGGACTCACTCTACGAGCAGTACTTC. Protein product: CASGRGDSLYEQYF.

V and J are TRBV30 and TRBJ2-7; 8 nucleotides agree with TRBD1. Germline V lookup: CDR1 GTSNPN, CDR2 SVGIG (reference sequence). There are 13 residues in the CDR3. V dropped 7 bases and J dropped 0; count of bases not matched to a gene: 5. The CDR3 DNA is TGTGCCTTGAACAGGGGGTTCTCCTACGAGCAGTACTTC. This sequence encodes CALNRGFSYEQYF.

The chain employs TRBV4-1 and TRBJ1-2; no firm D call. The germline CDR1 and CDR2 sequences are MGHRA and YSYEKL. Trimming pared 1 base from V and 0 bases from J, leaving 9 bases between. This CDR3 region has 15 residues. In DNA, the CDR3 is TGCGCCAGCAGCCAAGTTCCTAGCGCTAACTATGGCTACACCTTC. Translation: CASSQVPSANYGYTF.

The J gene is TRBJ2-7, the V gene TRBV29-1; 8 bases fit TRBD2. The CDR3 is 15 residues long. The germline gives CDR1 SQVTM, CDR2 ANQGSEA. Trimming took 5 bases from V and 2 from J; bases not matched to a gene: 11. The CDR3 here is CSVSSGGGPTYEQYF. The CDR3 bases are TGCAGCGTTAGTTCGGGCGGGGGGCCTACCTACGAGCAGTACTTC.

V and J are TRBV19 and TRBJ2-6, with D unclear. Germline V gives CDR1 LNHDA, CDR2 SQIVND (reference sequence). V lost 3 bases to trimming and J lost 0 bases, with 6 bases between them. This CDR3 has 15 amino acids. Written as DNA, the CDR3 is TGTGCCAGTAGTATCGTCAGCTCTGGGGCCAACGTCCTGACTTTC. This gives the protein CASSIVSSGANVLTF. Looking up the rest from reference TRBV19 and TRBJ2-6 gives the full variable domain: DGGITQSPKYLFRKEGQNVTLSCEQNLNHDAMYWYRQDPGQGLRLIYYSQIVNDFQKGDIAEGYSVSREKKESFPLTVTSAQKNPTAFYLCASSIVSSGANVLTFGAGSRLTVL.

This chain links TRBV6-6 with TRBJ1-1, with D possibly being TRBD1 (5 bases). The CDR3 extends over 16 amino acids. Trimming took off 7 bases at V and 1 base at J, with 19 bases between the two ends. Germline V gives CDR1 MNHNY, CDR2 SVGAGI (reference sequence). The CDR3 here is CASTKASGPSNTEAFF. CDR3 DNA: TGTGCCAGCACCAAGGCGTCGGGGCCGTCGAACACTGAAGCTTTCTTT.

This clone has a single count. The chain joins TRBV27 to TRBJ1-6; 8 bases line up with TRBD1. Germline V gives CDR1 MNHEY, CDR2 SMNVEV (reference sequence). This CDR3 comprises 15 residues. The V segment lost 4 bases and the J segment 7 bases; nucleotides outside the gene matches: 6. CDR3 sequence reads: CASSWSGGANSPLHF. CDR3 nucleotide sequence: TGTGCCAGCAGTTGGTCAGGGGGCGCGAATTCACCCCTCCACTTT.

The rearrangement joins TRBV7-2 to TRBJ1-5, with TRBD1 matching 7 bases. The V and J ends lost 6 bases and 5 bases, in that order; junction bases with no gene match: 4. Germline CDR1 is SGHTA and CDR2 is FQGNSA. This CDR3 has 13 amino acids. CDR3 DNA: TGTGCCAGCAGATATACAGGGGATCAGCCCCAGCATTTT. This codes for CASRYTGDQPQHF.

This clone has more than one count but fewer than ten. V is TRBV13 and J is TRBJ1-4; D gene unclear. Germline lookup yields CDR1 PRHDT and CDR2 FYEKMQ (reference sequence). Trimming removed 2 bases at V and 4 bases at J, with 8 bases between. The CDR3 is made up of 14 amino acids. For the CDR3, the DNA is TGTGCCAGCAGCTTAATTCAGGTTAATGAAAAACTGTTTTTT. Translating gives CASSLIQVNEKLFF. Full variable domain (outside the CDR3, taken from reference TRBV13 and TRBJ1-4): AAGVIQSPRHLIKEKRETATLKCYPIPRHDTVYWYQQGPGQDPQFLISFYEKMQSDKGSIPDRFSAQQFSDYHSELNMSSLELGDSALYFCASSLIQVNEKLFFGSGTQLSVL.

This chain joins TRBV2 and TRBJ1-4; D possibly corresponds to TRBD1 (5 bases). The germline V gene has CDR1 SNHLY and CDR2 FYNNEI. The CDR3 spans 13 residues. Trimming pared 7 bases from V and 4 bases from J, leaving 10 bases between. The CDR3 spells CASKGRVNEKLFF. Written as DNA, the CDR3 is TGTGCCAGCAAGGGCAGGGTTAATGAAAAACTGTTTTTT.

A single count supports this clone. The CDR3 reads CSVVASGGLNTGELFF. CDR3 sequence (DNA): TGCAGCGTTGTCGCCAGCGGGGGGCTAAACACCGGGGAGCTGTTTTTT. The chain carries TRBV29-1 and TRBJ2-2; 9 bases line up with TRBD2. Germline V lookup: CDR1 SQVTM, CDR2 ANQGSEA. The trim removed 4 bases at V and 2 bases at J, leaving 8 bases unmatched. The CDR3 has 16 amino acids.

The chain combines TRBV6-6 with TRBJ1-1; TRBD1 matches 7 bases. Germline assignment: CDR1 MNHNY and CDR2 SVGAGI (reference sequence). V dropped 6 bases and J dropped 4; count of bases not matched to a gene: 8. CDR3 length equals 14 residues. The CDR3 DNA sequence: TGTGCCAGCAGCCCAAGAAACAGGGGCACTGAAGCTTTCTTT. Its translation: CASSPRNRGTEAFF.